This T cell receptor beta chain was sequenced in a study of cytomegalovirus exposure and HLA in healthy donors. The CDR3 length is 11 residues. V gave up 6 bases and J gave up 7 bases, with 12 bases separating them. CDR1 is DFQATT, CDR2 SNEGSKA, per germline (reference sequence). 60 Vbeta and 13 Jbeta primers were used in PCR. Measured with immunoSEQ multiplex PCR; TCRdb has only the in-frame clones, and not every one. The repertoire consists of some 170,000 clones, with about three quarters occurring once and the leading ten covering under 8%. Details on this clone: Its specificity is unknown.

Study-level findings and limits: Testing in vitro showed a few CMV-associated chains specific for CMV antigens.

The chain links TRBV20-1 to TRBJ1-1; D possibly corresponds to TRBD1 (6 bases). Material for sequencing was PBMCs. The clonotype was recovered from a man aged 40-49 years in good health and CMV-seropositive. The CDR3 DNA sequence: TGCAGTGCGCCCGGGACACTTGAAGCTTTCTTT. Amino acid sequence: CSAPGTLEAFF.